This TCR beta chain was obtained from a study of radiotherapy plus CTLA-4 blockade in lung cancer. A word on this clone: Antigen specificity is unknown.

The repertoire was sequenced with immunoSEQ multiplex PCR; TCRdb's copy has only in-frame clones and lacks some. The sample has about 120,000 clones, 78% seen once; the top ten hold roughly 5%. Trimming cost V 6 bases and J 3 bases; bases outside gene matches: 7. CDR3 size: 17 residues. Germline V gives CDR1 MNHEY, CDR2 SMNVEV (reference sequence). Lung cancer patients with chemo-refractory metastatic non-small-cell disease were given focal radiation plus CTLA-4 blockade with ipilimumab. Findings and limits, study-wide: Radiotherapy was combined with ipilimumab, and tumor-derived TCR clones then expanded in blood.

This TCR was sampled from a human donor with non-small cell lung cancer who had a partial response to radiotherapy plus ipilimumab. The gene calls are TRBV27 and TRBJ2-6, with TRBD2 identical over 11 bases. The source was peripheral blood, collected from a patient treated with radiotherapy plus ipilimumab. The CDR3 is CASSLAGGGFGANVLTF. The DNA for the CDR3 is TGTGCCAGCAGCCTAGCGGGAGGTGGGTTTGGGGCCAACGTCCTGACTTTC.